This T cell receptor beta chain appears in the sequencing data of a study of response to subunit inactivated influenza vaccine. V gave up 2 bases and J gave up 3 bases, with 9 bases separating them. CDR3 length: 14 amino acids. Germline V lookup: CDR1 SEHNR, CDR2 FQNEAQ (reference sequence). In TCRdb, the RT-PCR reads were re-called with MiXCR into one record per CDR3 protein. The sample consists of 500,000 to 550,000 distinct CDR3 sequences, more than 7% of them appearing once. The chain combines TRBV7-9 with TRBJ2-3; D ambiguous. Here the sequenced sample was PBMCs from blood, taken less than 30 months after vaccination. This receptor was taken from a man aged 50 to 69 who received an inactivated influenza vaccine. Here the CDR3 DNA reads TGTGCCAGCAGCTTAACCTCGCTAACAGATACGCAGTATTTT. This translates into CASSLTSLTDTQYF.